This TCR beta chain was found in a study of T cells in Graves' hyperthyroidism and ophthalmopathy. Overall study findings and caveats: In simple terms, a model built on 13 V-J features told ophthalmopathy apart from stable hyperthyroidism. Blood also showed most of the thyroid clonotypes that were expanded above 0.001. In validation, the model predicted ophthalmopathy. These predictions came a median roughly seven months before onset.

V gave up 3 bases and J gave up 10 bases, with 12 bases separating them. The CDR3 has 12 residues. Germline CDR1 MDHEN, CDR2 SYDVKM. RNA transcripts gave rise to amplified TCR beta CDR3 regions. RT-PCR in the first round (using the HTBI primer set) targeted the TCR CDR3. One entry per CDR3 protein results from TCRdb running MiXCR on the multiplex PCR reads. The table has hundreds of thousands of distinct CDR3 sequences, around 15% seen once. Used for diagnoses were clinical symptoms, serum thyroxine and TRAb, thyroid ultrasound and orbital computed tomography. This clonotype was counted ten times or more. Its matching antigen is unknown.

The origin of this receptor is a woman aged 40 to 49 with Graves' ophthalmopathy. The sample comprised blood. This chain uses TRBV28 with TRBJ1-1; D is unresolved. CDR3 bases: TGTGCCAGCAGTTTCCGGCCCTTTTCAGCTTTCTTT. It yields the protein CASSFRPFSAFF.